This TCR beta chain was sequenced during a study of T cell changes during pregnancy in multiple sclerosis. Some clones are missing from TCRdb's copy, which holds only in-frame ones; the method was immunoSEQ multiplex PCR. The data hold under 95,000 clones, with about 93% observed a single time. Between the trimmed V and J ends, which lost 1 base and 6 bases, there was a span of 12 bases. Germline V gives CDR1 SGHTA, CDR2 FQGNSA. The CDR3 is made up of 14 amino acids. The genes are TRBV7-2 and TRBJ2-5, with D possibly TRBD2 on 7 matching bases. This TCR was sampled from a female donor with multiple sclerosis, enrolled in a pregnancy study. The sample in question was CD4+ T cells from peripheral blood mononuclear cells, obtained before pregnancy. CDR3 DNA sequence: TGTGCCAGCAGCTTAGTCCAGCGGGACAAGACCCAGTACTTC. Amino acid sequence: CASSLVQRDKTQYF.